A selection of T cell receptor beta chains follows, all from one sample in a study of CD8+ T cells in alopecia areata. Clones were read by immunoSEQ multiplex PCR, and TCRdb kept only the in-frame ones, dropping some. The sample yields about 120,000 clones, 53% seen once. Sequencing was performed on CD4+ T cells sorted from blood, taken at week 4, from a patient treated with tofacitinib. The receptor set was obtained from a human donor with alopecia areata. CDR3s include the opening cysteine and the closing phenylalanine or tryptophan. D genes are given only for firm matches. For some rows the clone size is stated as once, few or many, or as a class when expanded; others skip it.

CASSLAGGPEQYF TGCGCCAGCAGCTTGGCAGGCGGCCCCGAGCAGTACTTC NA NA TRBJ2-7 TRBV5-1
CAWSVHTGGADGYTF TGTGCCTGGAGTGTACATACAGGGGGCGCGGATGGCTACACCTTC TRBD1 NA TRBJ1-2 TRBV30
CASVGGAPIEQYF TGTGCCAGCGTTGGGGGGGCGCCAATCGAGCAGTACTTC NA NA TRBJ2-7 TRBV6-5
CASSSSLAGTINEQFF TGTGCCAGCAGTTCCTCGCTAGCGGGGACTATCAATGAGCAGTTCTTC TRBD2 once TRBJ2-1 TRBV6-5
CASGRLTGLYEQYF TGTGCCAGCGGGCGCCTGACAGGGCTCTACGAGCAGTACTTC TRBD1 NA TRBJ2-7 TRBV27
CASSLRPGELFF TGTGCCAGCAGCCTACGTCCCGGGGAGCTGTTTTTT NA NA TRBJ2-2 TRBV7-9
CASSQDSTGRNYGYTF TGTGCCAGCAGCCAAGATTCAACAGGGCGAAACTATGGCTACACCTTC NA NA TRBJ1-2 TRBV4-2
CSVEVAREPDTQYF TGCAGCGTTGAAGTAGCGCGGGAGCCAGATACGCAGTATTTT TRBD2 few TRBJ2-3 TRBV29-1
CASSYSGGVGAEAFF TGTGCCAGCAGTTACTCGGGAGGGGTCGGCGCTGAAGCTTTCTTT NA few TRBJ1-1 TRBV6-5
CASSLLKGAKTQYF TGTGCCAGCAGCTTACTCAAGGGGGCGAAGACCCAGTACTTC TRBD1 NA TRBJ2-5 TRBV11-2
CASSFELGEQYF TGTGCCAGCAGCTTTGAGCTCGGCGAGCAGTACTTC NA NA TRBJ2-7 TRBV7-6
CASSLGRGRGDTQYF TGTGCCAGCAGCCTCGGGAGGGGGCGAGGAGATACGCAGTATTTT NA few TRBJ2-3 TRBV11-2
CATSRIAGTYEQYF TGTGCCACCAGCAGGATAGCGGGGACCTACGAGCAGTACTTC TRBD2 NA TRBJ2-7 TRBV15
CASRGAEETQYF TGTGCCTCCCGGGGAGCTGAAGAGACCCAGTACTTC NA NA TRBJ2-5 TRBV5-4
CASSLQRSNYGYTF TGTGCCAGCAGCTTACAGAGATCTAACTATGGCTACACCTTC NA NA TRBJ1-2 TRBV7-2
CAIRIDREIDTQYF TGTGCCATCCGTATCGACAGGGAAATTGATACGCAGTATTTT TRBD1 few TRBJ2-3 TRBV10-3
CARFGAGEGYTF TGTGCCCGGTTCGGGGCAGGGGAAGGCTACACCTTC NA NA TRBJ1-2 TRBV27
CASSYSKDSFGELFF TGTGCCAGCAGTTACTCGAAGGACTCTTTCGGGGAGCTGTTTTTT NA NA TRBJ2-2 TRBV6-5
CASSPDRGSYNEQFF TGTGCCAGCAGTCCCGACAGGGGGTCCTACAATGAGCAGTTCTTC TRBD1 NA TRBJ2-1 TRBV11-3
CACSGGRGNIQYF TGTGCCTGTTCCGGGGGGCGAGGAAACATTCAGTACTTC NA NA TRBJ2-4 TRBV30
CAWSVGSNTEAFF TGTGCCTGGAGCGTCGGGTCGAACACTGAAGCTTTCTTT NA NA TRBJ1-1 TRBV30
CASSHRGEKLFF TGTGCCAGCAGCCATAGGGGAGAAAAACTGTTTTTT NA few TRBJ1-4 TRBV6-5
CASSSLGRGQPQHF TGCGCCAGCAGCAGCTTGGGACGGGGTCAGCCCCAGCATTTT NA few TRBJ1-5 TRBV5-1
CASRFRAPGELFF TGTGCCAGCCGATTCAGGGCCCCCGGGGAGCTGTTTTTT NA NA TRBJ2-2 TRBV6-5
CASSRDRVGTGELFF TGTGCCAGCAGCCGCGACAGGGTGGGCACCGGGGAGCTGTTTTTT TRBD1 NA TRBJ2-2 TRBV7-3
CASSPTSGDTQYF TGCGCCAGCAGCCCTACCAGCGGCGATACGCAGTATTTT NA few TRBJ2-3 TRBV4-1
CASSLPGTKNIQYF TGTGCCAGCAGCCTCCCGGGGACCAAAAACATTCAGTACTTC NA NA TRBJ2-4 TRBV5-6
CSVVGILRVKEQFF TGCAGCGTTGTAGGGATCCTCCGGGTCAAGGAGCAGTTCTTC NA NA TRBJ2-1 TRBV29-1
CSVALRLAGANNEQFF TGCAGCGTTGCCCTGAGACTAGCGGGAGCCAACAATGAGCAGTTCTTC TRBD2 NA TRBJ2-1 TRBV29-1
CASSRQGSRGDEQFF TGTGCCAGCAGCCGACAGGGGTCCCGGGGGGATGAGCAGTTCTTC NA few TRBJ2-1 TRBV7-2
CASSPSGRDQPQHF TGTGCCAGCTCACCATCAGGTCGGGATCAGCCCCAGCATTTT NA NA TRBJ1-5 TRBV18
CSAGQGDYGYTF TGCAGCGCAGGACAGGGGGACTATGGCTACACCTTC TRBD1 few TRBJ1-2 TRBV29-1
CASSSTGGSHNEQFF TGCGCCAGCAGCTCGACAGGGGGCAGCCACAATGAGCAGTTCTTC TRBD1 NA TRBJ2-1 TRBV5-1
CSAQAGFGEKLFF TGCAGCGCCCAGGCAGGTTTTGGGGAAAAACTGTTTTTT NA NA TRBJ1-4 TRBV29-1
CAFLGQGATDTEAFF TGTGCCTTCCTGGGACAGGGGGCAACAGACACTGAAGCTTTCTTT TRBD1 NA TRBJ1-1 TRBV30
CSFDRHYGYTF TGCAGCTTCGACAGACACTATGGCTACACCTTC NA NA TRBJ1-2 TRBV29-1